The rows below give T cell receptor beta chains drawn from one sample of a study of T-cell reconstitution after alpha-beta-depleted transplantation in children. TCRdb itself ran the PCR reads through MiXCR, one entry per CDR3 protein. The table includes around 380,000 distinct CDR3 sequences, 11% detected once. The source material was PBMCs from the stem cell graft donor, sampled from the stem cell graft. These receptors came from a human donor who donated a stem cell graft to a child with acute myeloid leukemia. Both conserved end residues are part of each CDR3. The D gene is left open where the match is weak. Expanded clones get a size class; other rows say once, few or many, or leave the size out.

j_gene | abundance | d_gene | v_gene | CDR3nt | CDR3aa
TRBJ2-5 | many | TRBD1 | TRBV29-1 | TGCAGCGTTGAACTCCGGGGGACAGGAGTGGGCGAGACCCAGTACTTC | CSVELRGTGVGETQYF
TRBJ2-5 | few | TRBD1 | TRBV6-5 | TGTGCCAGCAGTTACTCAGGGACAGTCCAAGAGACCCAGTACTTC | CASSYSGTVQETQYF
TRBJ2-7 | . | TRBD1 | TRBV7-8 | TGTGCCAGCAGCTCCGCCGGGACAGGGGGTCTCCACGAGCAGTACTTC | CASSSAGTGGLHEQYF
TRBJ1-1 | few | . | TRBV5-4 | TGTGCCAGCAGCTTGGTTAGGGATATGAACACTGAAGCTTTCTTT | CASSLVRDMNTEAFF
TRBJ2-7 | . | TRBD1 | TRBV5-1 | TGCGCCAGCAGCGTCCGGGACAGGGGCTACGAGCAGTACTTC | CASSVRDRGYEQYF
TRBJ1-1 | few | . | TRBV5-1 | TGCGCCAGCAGCTTTACGGGGGGGCACACTGAAGCTTTCTTT | CASSFTGGHTEAFF
TRBJ2-3 | few | . | TRBV7-2 | TGTGCCAGCAGCTCTATCGCCATTAGCACAGATACGCAGTATTTT | CASSSIAISTDTQYF
TRBJ2-3 | . | TRBD1 | TRBV11-3 | TGTGCCAGCAGCTCGACAGGGGGAATTATGGGGACAGATACGCAGTATTTT | CASSSTGGIMGTDTQYF
TRBJ1-6 | few | . | TRBV27 | TGTGCCAGCAGTTTTGGGCGGAATTCACCCCTCCACTTT | CASSFGRNSPLHF
TRBJ2-1 | many | . | TRBV20-1 | TGCAGTGCTAGAGGAACCAGAAACTCCTACAATGAGCAGTTCTTC | CSARGTRNSYNEQFF
TRBJ2-3 | many | . | TRBV7-2 | TGTGCCAGCACTATACCAGGATCAGATACGCAGTATTTT | CASTIPGSDTQYF
TRBJ2-5 | many | . | TRBV10-3 | TGTGCCATCAACGGACAGTTACAAGAGACCCAGTACTTC | CAINGQLQETQYF
TRBJ2-7 | . | . | TRBV5-1 | TGCGCCAGCAGCCTCTTCCTCAGGGGCACCTACGAGCAGTACTTC | CASSLFLRGTYEQYF
TRBJ2-1 | . | TRBD2 | TRBV5-1 | TGCGCCAGCAGCTTGGGGCTAGCGGGATCTCGCAGCGATGAGCAGTTCTTC | CASSLGLAGSRSDEQFF
TRBJ2-2 | few | TRBD1 | TRBV30 | TGTGCCTGGAGCTTTAATGGACAGGGGGCCGGGGAGCTGTTTTTT | CAWSFNGQGAGELFF
TRBJ2-3 | many | . | TRBV30 | TGTGCCTGGTGCTCTGGGCGCACAGATACGCAGTATTTT | CAWCSGRTDTQYF
TRBJ2-4 | . | . | TRBV5-5 | TGTGCCAGCAGCCGGGCTAGCTTAGCCAAAAACATTCAGTACTTC | CASSRASLAKNIQYF
TRBJ2-2 | many | . | TRBV5-1 | TGCGCCAGCAGCTCGCAGGGCGGGACCGGGGAGCTGTTTTTT | CASSSQGGTGELFF
TRBJ2-7 | . | TRBD2 | TRBV4-3 | TGCGCCAGCAGCCCCGGGACTAGCGACTACGAGCAGTACTTC | CASSPGTSDYEQYF
TRBJ1-2 | . | TRBD1 | TRBV3-1 | TGTGCCAGCAGCCAACCTAGGACAGGTTTTGAGGGCTACACCTTC | CASSQPRTGFEGYTF
TRBJ2-5 | few | TRBD2 | TRBV7-9 | TGTGCCAGCAGCTTATCCGCGGGACTAAAAGAGACCCAGTACTTC | CASSLSAGLKETQYF
TRBJ2-1 | few | TRBD2 | TRBV20-1 | TGCAGTGCTACAAGATTTCTAGCGGGAGGGGTGGCGTTTGAGCAGTTCTTC | CSATRFLAGGVAFEQFF
TRBJ1-3 | few | TRBD1 | TRBV20-1 | TGCAGTGCTAGGGGGGCCGACAGGGGGTACACCATATATTTT | CSARGADRGYTIYF
TRBJ2-1 | . | . | TRBV3-1 | TGTGCCAGCAGCCAGTCGGGCCCCGCTGCCTACAATGAGCAGTTCTTC | CASSQSGPAAYNEQFF
TRBJ1-5 | few | . | TRBV20-1 | TGCAGTGCCTCCGGAGGTCCCCGGGGTTCTCAGCCCCAGCATTTT | CSASGGPRGSQPQHF
TRBJ1-5 | . | . | TRBV20-1 | TGCAGTGCAATACATCCAGTGGAGAGCAATCAGCCCCAGCATTTT | CSAIHPVESNQPQHF
TRBJ2-5 | . | TRBD2 | TRBV7-8 | TGTGCCAGCAGCCTCCGACTAGCCCGAGAGACCCAGTACTTC | CASSLRLARETQYF
TRBJ2-2 | few | . | TRBV30 | TGTGCCTGGTTAAGGACAGCCACCGGAGAGCTGTTTTTT | CAWLRTATGELFF
TRBJ2-1 | . | TRBD1 | TRBV20-1 | TGCAGTGCTTCGACAGGGGCTGAGCAGTTCTTC | CSASTGAEQFF
TRBJ2-5 | few | . | TRBV5-5 | TGTGCCAGCAGCTTGTTGATCCAAGAGACCCAGTACTTC | CASSLLIQETQYF
TRBJ2-1 | . | TRBD2 | TRBV9 | TGTGCCAGCAGCCCCCCAGGGCTAGCGGCCGGTGAGCAGTTCTTC | CASSPPGLAAGEQFF
TRBJ2-2 | once | . | TRBV5-5 | TGTGCCAGCAGCCGCCGACTGGACGGGGAGCTGTTTTTT | CASSRRLDGELFF
TRBJ1-6 | . | . | TRBV6-4 | TGTGCCAGCAGTGAGGACAATAATTCACCCCTCCACTTT | CASSEDNNSPLHF
TRBJ1-2 | . | TRBD1 | TRBV6-5 | TGTGCCAGCAGTTACTCGGGACAGAAGTATGGCTACACCTTC | CASSYSGQKYGYTF
TRBJ2-3 | few | . | TRBV10-3 | TGTGCCACCGGGGCTAGCGAGGGCACAGATACGCAGTATTTT | CATGASEGTDTQYF
TRBJ2-1 | many | TRBD1 | TRBV29-1 | TGCAGCGTCCAGGCCGGGACAGGGGCACACAATGAGCAGTTCTTC | CSVQAGTGAHNEQFF
TRBJ1-1 | few | . | TRBV5-1 | TGCGCCAGCAGCTTAGATCTTCAGTGGGGGAGCGGTGAAGCTTTCTTT | CASSLDLQWGSGEAFF
TRBJ2-7 | few | . | TRBV20-1 | TGCAGTGTTGAGGCCGCCTACGAGCAGTACTTC | CSVEAAYEQYF
TRBJ1-2 | . | . | TRBV6-1 | TGTGCCAGCAGTGGCGCAGGCCTCTATGGCTACACCTTC | CASSGAGLYGYTF
TRBJ1-4 | . | . | TRBV20-1 | TGCAGTGCTCCACAGGGAAGCTTGGATGAAAAACTGTTTTTT | CSAPQGSLDEKLFF
TRBJ2-3 | . | . | TRBV5-5 | TGTGCCAGCAGCATCGGATGGGGGGACACAGATACGCAGTATTTT | CASSIGWGDTDTQYF
TRBJ1-1 | many | . | TRBV12-3/TRBV12-4 | TGTGCCAGCAGCTCCACAGGGAAAGCTTTCTTT | CASSSTGKAFF
TRBJ2-5 | . | TRBD2 | TRBV12-3/TRBV12-4 | TGTGCCAGCAGTTTACGCGCGATGACTAGCGGGCGTGCAAACCAAGAGACCCAGTACTTC | CASSLRAMTSGRANQETQYF
TRBJ2-6 | few | . | TRBV5-1 | TGCGCCAGCAGCGGGCGAGGCAGGGCAGTCGATGTCCTGACTTTC | CASSGRGRAVDVLTF
TRBJ2-5 | . | . | TRBV12-3/TRBV12-4 | TGTGCCAGCAGTTTTGTCGGGGCCCAGTACTTC | CASSFVGAQYF
TRBJ1-2 | few | . | TRBV29-1 | TGCAGCGTTGACCCACAGTCTAACTATGGCTACACCTTC | CSVDPQSNYGYTF
TRBJ1-6 | few | TRBD1 | TRBV20-1 | TGCAGTGCCAGCCGGGACAGTAATTCACCCCTCCACTTT | CSASRDSNSPLHF